The clone carrying this TCR beta chain was counted only a few times. This record belongs to a study of T cells after yellow fever vaccination. Study results and limitations: The CD4 and CD8 compartments had a small share of their clonotypes in common.

Each CDR3 protein is one row after TCRdb ran MiXCR on the 5' RACE reads. The table includes about 96,000 distinct CDR3 sequences, about 8.4% detected once. The CDR3 covers 19 residues. J was trimmed by 0 bases and V by 1 base; bases with no gene match: 8. Germline CDR1 and CDR2: SGHAT and FQDESV (reference sequence). The chain has TRBV11-1 and TRBJ1-6; TRBD1 matches at 8 bases. The TCR comes from a man aged 18 to 30 who received the YFV17D yellow fever vaccine. The sequencing used CD8+ T cells not binding an NS4B(214-222) dextramer, sorted from PBMCs, collected around 15 days after the first yellow fever vaccination. This CDR3 is CASSLGTGFRSSYNSPLHF. In DNA form, the CDR3 reads TGTGCCAGCAGCTTAGGGACAGGGTTTAGGAGCTCCTATAATTCACCCCTCCACTTT.